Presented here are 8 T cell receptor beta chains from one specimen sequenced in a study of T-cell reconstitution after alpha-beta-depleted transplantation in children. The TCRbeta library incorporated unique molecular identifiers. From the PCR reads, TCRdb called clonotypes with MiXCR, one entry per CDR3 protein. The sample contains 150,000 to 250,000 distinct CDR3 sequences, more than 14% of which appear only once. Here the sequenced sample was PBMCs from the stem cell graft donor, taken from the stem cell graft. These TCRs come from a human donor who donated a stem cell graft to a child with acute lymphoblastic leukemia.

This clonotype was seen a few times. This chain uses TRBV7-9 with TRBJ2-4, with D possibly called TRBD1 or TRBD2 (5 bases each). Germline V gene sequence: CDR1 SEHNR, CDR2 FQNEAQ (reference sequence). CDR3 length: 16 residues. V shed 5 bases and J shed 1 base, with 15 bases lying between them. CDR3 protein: CASSPRAGWAKNIQYF. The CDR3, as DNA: TGTGCCAGCAGCCCGAGGGCAGGGTGGGCCAAAAACATTCAGTACTTC.

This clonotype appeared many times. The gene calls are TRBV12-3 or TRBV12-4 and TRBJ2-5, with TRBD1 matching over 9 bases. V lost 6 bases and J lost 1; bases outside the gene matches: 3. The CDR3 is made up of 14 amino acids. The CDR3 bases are TGTGCCAGCAGGGACAGGGGAAGCCAAGAGACCCAGTACTTC. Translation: CASRDRGSQETQYF.

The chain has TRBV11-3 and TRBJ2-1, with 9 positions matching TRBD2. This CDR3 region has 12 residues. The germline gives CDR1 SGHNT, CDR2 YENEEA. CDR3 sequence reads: CAGGGRANEQFF. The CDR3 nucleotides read TGTGCGGGCGGCGGGAGGGCCAATGAGCAGTTCTTC.

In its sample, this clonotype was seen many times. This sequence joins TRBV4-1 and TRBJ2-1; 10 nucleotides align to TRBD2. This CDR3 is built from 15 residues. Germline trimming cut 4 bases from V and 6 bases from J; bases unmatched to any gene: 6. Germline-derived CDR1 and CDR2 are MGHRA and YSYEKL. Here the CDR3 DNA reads TGCGCCAGCAGCCCTAGCGGGAGAGGTCTCAATGAGCAGTTCTTC. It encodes CASSPSGRGLNEQFF.

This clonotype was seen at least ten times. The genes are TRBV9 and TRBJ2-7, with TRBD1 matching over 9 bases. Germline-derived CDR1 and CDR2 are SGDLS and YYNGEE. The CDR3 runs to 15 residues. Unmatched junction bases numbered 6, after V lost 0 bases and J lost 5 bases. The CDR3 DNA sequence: TGTGCCAGCAGCGTAGCGGGACAGGGTGGCCACGAGCAGTACTTC. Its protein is CASSVAGQGGHEQYF.

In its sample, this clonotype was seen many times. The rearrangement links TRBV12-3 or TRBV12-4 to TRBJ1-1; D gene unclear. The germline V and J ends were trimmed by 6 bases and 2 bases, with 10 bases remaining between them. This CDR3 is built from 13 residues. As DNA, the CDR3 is TGTGCCAGCAGCCGGGGTCCCAACACTGAAGCTTTCTTT. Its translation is CASSRGPNTEAFF.

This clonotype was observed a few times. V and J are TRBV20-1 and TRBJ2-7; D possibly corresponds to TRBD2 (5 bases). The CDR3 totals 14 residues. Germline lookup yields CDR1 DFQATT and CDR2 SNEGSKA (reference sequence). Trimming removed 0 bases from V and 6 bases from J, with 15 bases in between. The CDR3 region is CSARDRGSRGEQYF. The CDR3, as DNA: TGCAGTGCTAGAGACAGAGGGTCACGAGGCGAGCAGTACTTC.

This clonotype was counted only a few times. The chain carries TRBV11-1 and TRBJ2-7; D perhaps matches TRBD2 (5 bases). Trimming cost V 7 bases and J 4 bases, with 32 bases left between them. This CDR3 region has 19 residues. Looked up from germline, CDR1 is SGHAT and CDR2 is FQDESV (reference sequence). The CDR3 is CASTPRGYGLSHQAYEQYF. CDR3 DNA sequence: TGTGCCAGCACCCCTCGGGGATATGGATTGTCTCATCAGGCTTACGAGCAGTACTTC.